These 20 T cell receptor beta chains came from one sample sequenced in a study of cytomegalovirus exposure and HLA in healthy donors. With 60 Vbeta and 13 Jbeta primers, the PCR was carried out. This table comes from immunoSEQ multiplex PCR, and its TCRdb copy is limited to in-frame clones, with some not included. The sample carries 200,000 to 250,000 clones, just under 85% recorded once. Sequenced: PBMCs. These receptors originate from a woman in her forties in good health and CMV-seronegative.

V is TRBV28 and J is TRBJ2-7; D possibly corresponds to TRBD1 (6 bases). V lost 2 bases and J lost 1, with 12 bases in between. The CDR3 is 15 amino acids. Germline V gene lookup returns CDR1 MDHEN and CDR2 SYDVKM. In DNA, the CDR3 is TGTGCCAGCAGTTTAATCAGGGGAAAATCCTACGAGCAGTACTTC. Its translation: CASSLIRGKSYEQYF.

For this clone: Distinct nucleotide sequences in the sample also encode this CDR3. The V call is TRBV5-1, the J call TRBJ1-1; TRBD1 matches at 7 bases. The V gene's germline CDR1 is SGHRS and CDR2 YFSETQ. With 1 base clipped from V and 3 bases from J, the junction kept 3 bases outside the gene matches. The CDR3 sequence is 14 residues long. The CDR3: CASSLSGGDTEAFF. The CDR3, as DNA: TGCGCCAGCAGCTTGTCAGGGGGAGACACTGAAGCTTTCTTT.

A single count supports this clone. The chain uses TRBV13 and TRBJ2-2; D unresolved. Trimming shortened V by 1 base and J by 2 bases, and 11 bases separated the two germline ends. Per the germline V gene, CDR1 is PRHDT and CDR2 is FYEKMQ (reference sequence). The CDR3 is 16 amino acids. In nucleotides, the CDR3 is TGTGCCAGCAGCTTAGTGCAGGTTCCCAACACCGGGGAGCTGTTTTTT. It yields the protein CASSLVQVPNTGELFF.

The DNA for the CDR3 is TGTGCCAGCGTCGGGGGGGTTAGCTACGAGCAGTACTTC. Its protein is CASVGGVSYEQYF. The chain uses TRBV2 and TRBJ2-7, with 8 bases that match TRBD2. V shed 8 bases and J 3 bases; nucleotides not matched to a gene: 6. The CDR3 length is 13 residues. CDR1 and CDR2 (germline): SNHLY, FYNNEI.

CDR3 DNA: TGTGCCACCAGCAGGATAGCGGGGGGGCCCGGGGATACGCAGTATTTT. Translation gives CATSRIAGGPGDTQYF. This chain connects TRBV15 to TRBJ2-3, with 11 bases fitting TRBD2. The CDR3 is 16 residues long. V was pared by 3 bases and J by 6 bases, with 8 bases of the junction left unmatched. Germline V gene sequence: CDR1 LNHNV, CDR2 YYDKDF (reference sequence).

This clone has only one observation. The rearrangement joins TRBV5-4 to TRBJ1-2; TRBD1 matches 8 bases. The CDR3 loop spans 14 amino acids. Germline lookup yields CDR1 SGHNT and CDR2 YYREEE (reference sequence). Germline trimming cut 4 bases from V and 7 bases from J; bases unmatched to any gene: 9. CDR3 nucleotide sequence: TGTGCCAGCAGCATACCGACAGGGGATCGTGGCTACACCTTC. Translated, it gives CASSIPTGDRGYTF.

This clone appeared once. DNA for the CDR3: TGTGCCAGCAGCTTGACAGGGAATTACTATGGCTACACCTTC. Translated, it gives CASSLTGNYYGYTF. The rearrangement joins TRBV2 to TRBJ1-2; 7 nucleotides line up with TRBD1. CDR1 and CDR2 from the germline V gene are SNHLY and FYNNEI. There are 14 residues in the CDR3. Trimming at V came to 6 bases and at J to 3 bases, leaving 7 bases not matched to a gene.

The gene calls are TRBV19 and TRBJ1-5; D not certain. V lost 1 base and J lost 0, with 7 bases in between. In germline, CDR1 is LNHDA, CDR2 SQIVND (reference sequence). The CDR3 length is 15 residues. The CDR3 here is CASSIARVSNQPQHF. DNA of the CDR3: TGTGCCAGTAGTATAGCTCGGGTTAGCAATCAGCCCCAGCATTTT.

The chain is built from TRBV11-3 and TRBJ1-4, with D unclear. From germline, CDR1 is SGHNT and CDR2 YENEEA. There are 13 residues in the CDR3. The V end was cut by 8 bases, the J end by 6 bases, with 13 bases between. CDR3 sequence: CASSGRSDEKLFF. CDR3 DNA: TGTGCCAGCTCTGGTCGGAGCGATGAAAAACTGTTTTTT.

This clone came up a few times. V and J are TRBV6-5 and TRBJ1-6; D gene ambiguous. Deletions cut 7 bases from V and 9 bases from J, with 13 bases between. The germline CDR1 and CDR2 sequences are MNHEY and SVGAGI. The CDR3 is 13 amino acids. For the CDR3, the DNA is TGTGCCAGCAAACCACGGTCGGGTTCACCCCTCCACTTT. Residues: CASKPRSGSPLHF.

The chain uses TRBV9 and TRBJ2-1; 8 nucleotides match TRBD1. The germline V gene encodes CDR1 SGDLS and CDR2 YYNGEE. There are 18 residues in the CDR3. Germline trimming cut 0 bases from V and 8 bases from J; bases unmatched to any gene: 16. CDR3 DNA: TGTGCCAGCAGCGTAGGTCCCCAGGGGGCAATTGGGCACTATGAGCAGTTCTTC. This translates into CASSVGPQGAIGHYEQFF.

This chain joins TRBV6-6 and TRBJ2-5; D remains ambiguous. This CDR3 is built from 11 residues. V gave up 6 bases and J gave up 4 bases, with 6 bases separating them. The germline V gene encodes CDR1 MNHNY and CDR2 SVGAGI (reference sequence). This chain's CDR3 is CASSPLETQYF. CDR3 nucleotides: TGTGCCAGCAGCCCGTTAGAGACCCAGTACTTC.

CDR3 sequence (DNA): TGTGCCAGCAAGGGAAGGGGTGGCGAAAAACTGTTTTTT. This encodes CASKGRGGEKLFF. This chain links TRBV6-1 with TRBJ1-4, with D perhaps TRBD1 (5 bases). There are 13 residues in the CDR3. Looked up from germline, CDR1 is MNHNS and CDR2 is SASEGT. Trimming pared 7 bases from V and 8 bases from J, leaving 14 bases between.

This clone was picked up a small number of times. This CDR3 is CASSRSGYNEQFF. In DNA, the CDR3 is TGTGCCAGCAGCCGTAGCGGGTACAATGAGCAGTTCTTC. The chain is built from TRBV5-6 and TRBJ2-1; 7 bases align to TRBD2. The junction had 2 bases not matched to a gene; V was cut back by 4 bases and J by 4 bases. The CDR3 has 13 residues. Germline V gene data show CDR1 as SGHDT and CDR2 as YYEEEE.

V is TRBV5-1 and J is TRBJ1-2, with D possibly being TRBD1 (6 bases). Between the trimmed V and J ends, which lost 3 bases and 7 bases, there was a span of 19 bases. CDR1 SGHRS and CDR2 YFSETQ come from the germline V gene. The CDR3 runs 15 residues. The chain's CDR3 is CASSSQQGAAGGYTF. The CDR3, as DNA: TGCGCCAGCAGCTCCCAACAGGGAGCGGCTGGTGGCTACACCTTC.

The sample holds a few counts of this clone. The chain uses TRBV25-1 and TRBJ1-2; possible D gene TRBD1, 6 bases. CDR3 size: 17 residues. Germline-derived CDR1 and CDR2 are MGHDK and SYGVNS. Between the trimmed V and J ends, which lost 1 base and 2 bases, there was a span of 17 bases. The DNA for the CDR3 is TGTGCCAGCAGTGAATCCCGTTCGCGGACAGCAAACTATGGCTACACCTTC. This sequence encodes CASSESRSRTANYGYTF.

This clone was observed a single time. The rearrangement joins TRBV19 to TRBJ2-7; the D is unclear. Germline V lookup: CDR1 LNHDA, CDR2 SQIVND (reference sequence). This CDR3 region has 13 residues. Trimming took off 5 bases at V and 3 bases at J, with 11 bases between the two ends. DNA for the CDR3: TGTGCCAGTAGTCCAGGATCTTTCTACGAGCAGTACTTC. Translation: CASSPGSFYEQYF.

In its sample, this clone was seen a few times. The V gene is TRBV9, the J gene TRBJ1-1; D is uncertain. CDR3 length: 12 residues. Trimming pared 4 bases from V and 10 bases from J, leaving 14 bases between. CDR1 is SGDLS, CDR2 YYNGEE, per germline. The CDR3 coding sequence is TGTGCCAGCAGCCCCACCGGAGTCCCAGCTTTCTTT. Amino acid sequence: CASSPTGVPAFF.

The CDR3 nucleotides are TGCGCCAGCAGTGAAAACAGGGATAACGAGCAGTACTTC. Its protein product is CASSENRDNEQYF. V gene TRBV10-1 combines with J gene TRBJ2-5; TRBD1 is a possible D gene (6 bases). The J call may be incorrect, as the DNA end agrees better with TRBJ2-7. This CDR3 contains 13 residues. Germline-derived CDR1 and CDR2 are WNHNN and SYGVQD (reference sequence).

The V call is TRBV7-3, the J call TRBJ2-3, with a weak D call TRBD2 (6 bases). CDR1 and CDR2 from the germline V gene are SGHTA and FQGTGA. V lost 5 bases and J lost 1, with 16 bases in between. CDR3 length equals 16 residues. The DNA of the CDR3 is TGTGCCAGCAGCAGGAACTCCCCGGGGGGCACAGATACGCAGTATTTT. Translated: CASSRNSPGGTDTQYF.